What follows is one T cell receptor beta chain and its context. Per the study methods: Researchers report that nucleated cell counts were estimated from reference gene primer amplification. Measured with immunoSEQ multiplex PCR; TCRdb has only the in-frame clones, and not every one. V, J and clone size were drawn from that table, and D and trimming were deduced from the DNA. The sample has tens of thousands of clones, roughly 80% seen once. The sample originates from a study of blood T cell repertoires in COVID-19. Study information: Acute-phase and convalescent COVID-19 samples originated in the United States, Italy and Spain. Sources were T cells, B-cell-depleted T cells, or PBMCs; the material itself was cDNA or gDNA.

Germline CDR1 and CDR2: SEHNR and FQNEAQ (reference sequence). V lost 3 bases, J lost 1 base, and 5 bases stayed unmatched. The CDR3 has 15 residues. Seattle patient enrollment occurred during active infection, with longitudinal follow-up thereafter. Sequencing was done on a sample of peripheral blood. The chain couples TRBV7-9 to TRBJ2-7; TRBD2 matches at 8 bases. The sequence derives from a man aged 60-69 years with COVID-19, enrolled during active disease. CDR3: CASSFGTSGSYEQYF. The CDR3 DNA is TGTGCCAGCAGCTTCGGAACTAGCGGATCCTACGAGCAGTACTTC.